This TCR beta chain originates from a study of blood T cell repertoires in COVID-19. Assay used: immunoSEQ multiplex PCR; TCRdb lists only in-frame clones, some missing. The table has about 160,000 clones, 87% seen once. Trimming took 0 bases from V and 1 from J, leaving 9 bases between them. CDR1 and CDR2 (germline): SEHNR, FQNEAQ (reference sequence). The length of the CDR3 is 15 residues. The sequencing input was peripheral blood. The chain employs TRBV7-9 and TRBJ1-2; no clear D. This TCR was recovered from a woman aged 55-70 years with active or convalescent COVID-19. The chain's CDR3 is CASSLALEVNYGYTF. CDR3 DNA sequence: TGTGCCAGCAGCTTAGCGCTGGAGGTTAACTATGGCTACACCTTC.